This TCR beta chain was recorded in a study of CD8+ T cells in alopecia areata. Treatment denoted: oral pan-JAK inhibitor, 5-10 mg twice daily. Investigators isolated RNA and reverse transcribed it into cDNA to act as the sequencing template. The data were produced by immunoSEQ multiplex PCR, yet TCRdb's version contains in-frame clones alone and is incomplete. The data hold fewer than 250,000 clones, with approximately 38% observed a single time. The sequencing used CD4+ T cells sorted from blood, collected at approximately week 30, from a patient treated with tofacitinib. This receptor was identified in a human donor with alopecia areata.

The CDR3 DNA sequence: TGTGCCAGCAGCTTAGTGGGAGGGTTCTACGAGCAGTACTTC. Encoded protein: CASSLVGGFYEQYF. The chain links TRBV7-2 to TRBJ2-7, with 7 bases lining up with TRBD2. In germline, CDR1 is SGHTA, CDR2 FQGNSA. V gave up 1 base and J gave up 3 bases; unmatched junction bases: 3. The CDR3 sequence is 14 residues long.